This TCR beta chain was recovered during a study of technical replicates of blood from several donors. Germline CDR1 and CDR2: MDHEN and SYDVKM. V was trimmed by 5 bases and J by 0 bases, leaving 29 bases between them. The CDR3 sequence is 21 residues long. The repertoire was sequenced with immunoSEQ multiplex PCR; TCRdb's copy has only in-frame clones and lacks some. Of about 85,000 clones detected, about 95% appear once; the ten largest clones hold approximately 0.25%. Sequenced input: T cells isolated from PBMCs. The clonotype was recovered from a human donor in good health. The genes are TRBV28 and TRBJ2-1; possible D gene TRBD2, 6 bases. The CDR3 nucleotides are TGTGCCAGCAGTAGCATGATCGGCGGGGTCGAGGATTGGTACTCCTACAATGAGCAGTTCTTC. It yields the protein CASSSMIGGVEDWYSYNEQFF.